Given below is one TCR beta chain in context. The CDR3 is made up of 14 amino acids. The germline gives CDR1 SEHNR, CDR2 FQNEAQ (reference sequence). V gave up 5 bases and J gave up 0 bases, with 10 bases separating them. This entry is derived from a study of T cells in Graves' hyperthyroidism and ophthalmopathy. TCR beta CDR3 regions were amplified from RNA. With the HTBI primer set, the TCR CDR3 went through a first round of RT-PCR. TCRdb fed the multiplex PCR reads into MiXCR, producing one record per CDR3 protein. The sample has over 300,000 distinct CDR3 sequences, approximately 15% seen once. The chain employs TRBV7-9 and TRBJ1-2, with D perhaps matching TRBD1 (5 bases). The sequence came from a woman aged 55-70 years with Graves' hyperthyroidism. Sequencing was carried out using blood. Here the CDR3 reads CASSPGGANYGYTF. CDR3 DNA sequence: TGTGCCAGCAGCCCCGGGGGGGCTAACTATGGCTACACCTTC. The entire variable domain, with the rest obtained from reference TRBV7-9 and TRBJ1-2, is as follows: DTGVSQNPRHKITKRGQNVTFRCDPISEHNRLYWYRQTLGQGPEFLTYFQNEAQLEKSRLLSDRFSAERPKGSFSTLEIQRTEQGDSAMYLCASSPGGANYGYTFGSGTRLTVV.